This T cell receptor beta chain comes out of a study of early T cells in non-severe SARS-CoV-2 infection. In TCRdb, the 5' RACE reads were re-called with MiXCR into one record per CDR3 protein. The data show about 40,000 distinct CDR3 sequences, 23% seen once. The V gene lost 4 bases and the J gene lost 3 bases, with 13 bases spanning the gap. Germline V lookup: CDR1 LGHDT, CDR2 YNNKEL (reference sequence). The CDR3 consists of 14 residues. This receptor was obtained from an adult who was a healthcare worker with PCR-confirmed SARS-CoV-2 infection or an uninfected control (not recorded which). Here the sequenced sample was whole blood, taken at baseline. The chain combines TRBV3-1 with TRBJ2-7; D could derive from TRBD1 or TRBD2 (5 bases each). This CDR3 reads CASSRSGTHYEQYF. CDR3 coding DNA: TGTGCCAGCAGCCGTTCAGGGACCCACTACGAGCAGTACTTC.